This T cell receptor (beta chain) was retrieved from a study of blood T cell repertoires in COVID-19 (dated by TCRdb to about 2020). For context, the study as a whole: Collaborator samples came from the United States, Italy and Spain and covered acute and convalescent phases of COVID-19. HLA class I and class II types, where available, came from metadata supplied by the sample provider rather than from assay-based typing. Sample metadata almost always included a de-identified subject ID, COVID-19 status, age in years and sex. Subjects who had been exposed to COVID-19, were actively infected with it, or had recovered from it provided the deeply sampled blood TCRbeta repertoires that made up the dataset. A freely available public database, intended as a resource for researchers studying the immune response to SARS-CoV-2, is where the repertoires were released. The samples were drawn from two sources: the first 160 participants of the ongoing ImmuneRACE study, and 1,254 subjects contributed by 6 global collaborators. The material from the prospective study consisted of cDNA or gDNA derived from T cells, B-cell-depleted T cells, or PBMCs.

TCRbeta CDR3 regions were amplified from genomic DNA using the immunoSEQ Assay, a bias-controlled multiplex PCR. On the study's bioinformatics: Nucleated cell counts per sample were estimated from amplification of reference gene primers within the assay. Sequence reads were collapsed and filtered to measure the absolute abundance of every unique TCRbeta CDR3 rearrangement. For each sample, productive Simpson clonality was calculated as the square root of Simpson's diversity index across productive rearrangements. The clones in this table, taken by TCRdb from immuneACCESS, are in-frame only. Not every clone is retained; where verified, under half of the shortfall comes from an unresolved V gene, and the cause of the rest is unknown. The V and J calls and clone size were taken over from that table, and D and trimming were inferred from the DNA. Across this sample there are 150,000 or so clones, with about 85% seen only once. The ten largest clones add up to 0.63% of the sample.

The table lists this clone with a count of one. Its recognized antigen is unknown. No much larger clonotype is one base removed from it; base qualities were not supplied. Beyond this particular receptor, the publication reports: The quantity of clinical and demographic metadata differed by source and by participant and was supplied without curation.

One collaborating source in Seattle enrolled patients during active infection and followed them longitudinally through the course of disease. The collaborating institutions used their own protocols to collect whole blood in K2EDTA tubes. Collaborator samples were shipped for TCRbeta analysis as frozen whole blood, isolated PBMCs, or DNA extracted from either sample type. Looking up the germline V gene yields CDR1 LGHNA and CDR2 YSLEER. Its CDR3 holds 13 amino acids, cysteine through phenylalanine. The kept DNA is CDR3 alone, 39 bases in frame from the first base. V and J lose 4 bases and 5 bases, and a span of 11 bases separates them.

Sequencing was carried out using peripheral blood. Recombination connected TRBV4-3 to TRBJ2-5; 6 matching bases give a weak D call of TRBD2. This TCR derives from a man aged 55 to 70 with COVID-19, enrolled during active disease. The CDR3 region: CASSPGVGETQYF. The DNA sequence is given as TGCGCCAGCAGCCCGGGGGTTGGGGAGACCCAGTACTTC.